This T cell receptor beta chain was recovered during a study of response to subunit inactivated influenza vaccine. The CDR3 is 13 amino acids. CDR1 and CDR2 (germline): MNHEY, SMNVEV (reference sequence). V lost 2 bases and J 0 bases, leaving 5 bases between the germline ends. TCRdb independently ran MiXCR on the RT-PCR reads; one entry per CDR3 protein. The sample lists around 600,000 distinct CDR3 sequences, around 10% occurring once. Separately, the same data were catalogued under a study of T cells expressing NK-cell markers. That work adds: Libraries used 5'RACE template switching adding universal primer site and UMIs. Leadership of the CD3+CD56-NKG2C+ fraction also belonged to these clonotypes in several donors.

This receptor was obtained from a man aged 50-60 years who received an inactivated influenza vaccine. The V gene is TRBV27, the J gene TRBJ2-7; D call uncertain. This sample comprised PBMCs from blood, obtained on the day of vaccination. The CDR3 nucleotides read TGTGCCAGCAGTTTAAAACTCTCCTACGAGCAGTACTTC. It translates to CASSLKLSYEQYF.